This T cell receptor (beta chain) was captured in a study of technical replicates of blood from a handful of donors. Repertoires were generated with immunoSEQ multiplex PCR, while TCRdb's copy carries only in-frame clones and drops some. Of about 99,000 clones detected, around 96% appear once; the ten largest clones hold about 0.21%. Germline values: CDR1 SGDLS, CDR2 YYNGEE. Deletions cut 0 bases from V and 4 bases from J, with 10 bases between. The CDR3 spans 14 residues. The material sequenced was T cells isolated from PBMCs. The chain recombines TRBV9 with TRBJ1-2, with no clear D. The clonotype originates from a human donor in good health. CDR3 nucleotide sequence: TGTGCCAGCAGCGTAGATCTAGATCTCTATGGCTACACCTTC. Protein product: CASSVDLDLYGYTF.